One and the same sample provided the 4 T cell receptor beta chains below, sequenced in a study of shared clonotypes between healthy human individuals. Assay used: immunoSEQ multiplex PCR; TCRdb lists only in-frame clones, some missing. The sample includes 950,000 to 1,100,000 clones, around 76% of them seen just once. The sequencing input was memory CD4+ T cells sorted from blood. Described subset: CD45RA-negative fraction. The receptors here all came from a man younger than 35 in good health.

This clone is categorized as medium-sized. Other DNA sequences of this sample code for an identical CDR3. The CDR3, as DNA: TGTGCCTGGACAGGGGGAAGCTCTGGAAACACCATATATTTT. It specifies CAWTGGSSGNTIYF. The rearrangement uses TRBV30 and TRBJ1-3, with 7 bases identical to TRBD1. In germline, CDR1 is GTSNPN, CDR2 SVGIG (reference sequence). The trim removed 4 bases at V and 0 bases at J, leaving 3 bases unmatched. The CDR3 covers 14 residues.

The rearrangement links TRBV2 to TRBJ2-7; tentative D call: TRBD1 (5 bases). Germline lookup yields CDR1 SNHLY and CDR2 FYNNEI. This CDR3 comprises 13 residues. V was clipped by 3 bases and J by 3 bases, with 9 bases between them. The CDR3 nucleotides read TGTGCCAGCAGTGATCCAGGGAACTACGAGCAGTACTTC. It is translated as CASSDPGNYEQYF.

The gene calls are TRBV6-1 and TRBJ2-4; TRBD1 aligns across 7 bases. The V gene end was trimmed by 4 bases and the J gene end by 9 bases; junction bases not matched to a gene: 6. This CDR3 spans 13 amino acids. Germline assignment: CDR1 MNHNS and CDR2 SASEGT. The CDR3 sequence is CASSGDRGIIQYF. The CDR3 DNA is TGTGCCAGCAGTGGGGACAGAGGAATCATTCAGTACTTC.

The chain recombines TRBV5-4 with TRBJ1-4; weak D call: TRBD1 (6 bases). Trimming cost V 4 bases and J 8 bases, with 15 bases left between them. The CDR3 is 14 residues long. Germline V CDR1 and CDR2: SGHNT, YYREEE (reference sequence). CDR3 bases: TGTGCCAGCAGCCAAGGGACAATACCAGAAAAACTGTTTTTT. It translates to CASSQGTIPEKLFF.